The subject of this entry is one T cell receptor beta chain. Its antigen remains unknown. These data belong to a study of a mutant IDH1 vaccine in newly diagnosed glioma. Whole-study context: Patients got their first vaccination 4-6 weeks after radiotherapy alone, or with temozolomide cycles. Patients were pretreated with radiotherapy, temozolomide, or both, mostly both. Study-wide findings and caveats: Immune responses induced by vaccination arose in about 93% of the patients.

Clones were read by immunoSEQ multiplex PCR, and TCRdb kept only the in-frame ones, dropping some. The table includes 30,000 to 35,000 clones, 56% detected once. Sample time point: week 5, during vaccination. A single vaccine dose contained 300 ug of mutant IDH1 20-mer peptide, and topical imiquimod was used with it. New WHO grade 3 or 4 IDH1-mutant, ATRX-lost astrocytomas were present in all donors. The specimen comprised PBMCs, sampled from a glioma patient whose treatment included an IDH1 peptide vaccine. The TCR sequence derives from a woman aged 18 to 35 with glioma.

The CDR3 region has the DNA TGTGCCAGCAGCCAAGCTCCCTTCTCTGGGGCCAACGTCCTGACTTTC. Translated, it gives CASSQAPFSGANVLTF. This chain uses TRBV14 with TRBJ2-6; D call uncertain. The CDR3 sequence is 16 residues long. V was trimmed by 1 base and J by 0 bases, leaving 7 bases between them. CDR1 SGHDN and CDR2 FVKESK come from the germline V gene.